What follows describes a single T cell receptor (beta chain). Its antigen is as yet unknown. The source of the sample is a study of OX40 agonist ivuxolimab in advanced cancers. At the level of the study: Intravenous ivuxolimab was administered to patients every 2 weeks at 0.01 to 10 mg/kg.

This CDR3 contains 15 residues. CDR1 is SGHNT, CDR2 YYREEE, per germline (reference sequence). Trimming took off 3 bases at V and 6 bases at J, with 19 bases between the two ends. Using immunoSEQ multiplex PCR, the repertoire was profiled, and TCRdb retains in-frame clones only, with some absent. This table has 53,000 or so clones, 65% to 85% appearing once. Study findings and constraints: More expanded clones were found, on average, in CD8+ than in CD4+ T cells. Dosing at 0.1 to 3.0 mg/kg was accompanied by clonal expansion of CD4+ and CD8+ blood T cells by week 6.

This sequence joins TRBV5-4 and TRBJ2-7, with D perhaps matching TRBD2 (5 bases). Specimen: CD4+ or CD8+ T cells sorted from blood, collected in a trial of the OX40 agonist ivuxolimab. This clonotype was sampled from an adult with an advanced solid tumor such as melanoma, head and neck, liver or kidney cancer. The CDR3 sequence: CASSSRSLLVGEQYF. In nucleotides, the CDR3 is TGTGCCAGCAGCTCCCGCTCCCTACTAGTTGGCGAGCAGTACTTC.